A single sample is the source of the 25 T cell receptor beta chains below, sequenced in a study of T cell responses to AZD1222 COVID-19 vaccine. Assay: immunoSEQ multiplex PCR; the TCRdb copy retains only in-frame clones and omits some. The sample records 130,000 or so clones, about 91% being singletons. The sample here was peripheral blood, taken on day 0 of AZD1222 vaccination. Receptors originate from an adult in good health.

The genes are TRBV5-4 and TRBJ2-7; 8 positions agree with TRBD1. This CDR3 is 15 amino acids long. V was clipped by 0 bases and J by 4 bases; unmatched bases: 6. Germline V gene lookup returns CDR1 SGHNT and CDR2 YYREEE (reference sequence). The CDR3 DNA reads TGTGCCAGCAGCTTGGGGACAGGGAATCAGTACGAGCAGTACTTC. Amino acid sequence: CASSLGTGNQYEQYF.

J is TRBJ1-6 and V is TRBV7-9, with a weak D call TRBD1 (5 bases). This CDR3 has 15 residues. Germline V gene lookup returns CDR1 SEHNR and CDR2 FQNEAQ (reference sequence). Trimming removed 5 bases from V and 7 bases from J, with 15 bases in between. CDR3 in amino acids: CASSLGGVLNSPLHF. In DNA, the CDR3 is TGTGCCAGCAGCCTAGGAGGGGTACTAAATTCACCCCTCCACTTT. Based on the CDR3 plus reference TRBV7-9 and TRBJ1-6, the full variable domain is DTGVSQNPRHKITKRGQNVTFRCDPISEHNRLYWYRQTLGQGPEFLTYFQNEAQLEKSRLLSDRFSAERPKGSFSTLEIQRTEQGDSAMYLCASSLGGVLNSPLHFGNGTRLTVT.

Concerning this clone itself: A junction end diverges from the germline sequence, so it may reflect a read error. The chain's CDR3 is CASSFSFPGGGQETQYF. In DNA, the CDR3 is TGTGCTAGCAGCTTCTCGTTCCCCGGCGGCGGCCAAGAGACCCAGTACTTC. This sequence joins TRBV7-7 and TRBJ2-5; D is uncertain. Looked up from germline, CDR1 is SSHAT and CDR2 is FNYEAQ (reference sequence). CDR3 length equals 17 residues.

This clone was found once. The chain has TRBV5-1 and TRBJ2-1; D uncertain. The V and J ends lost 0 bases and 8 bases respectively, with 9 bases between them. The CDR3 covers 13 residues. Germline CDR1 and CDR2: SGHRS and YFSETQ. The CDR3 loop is CASSLGHGYEQFF. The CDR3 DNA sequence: TGCGCCAGCAGCTTGGGTCATGGTTATGAGCAGTTCTTC.

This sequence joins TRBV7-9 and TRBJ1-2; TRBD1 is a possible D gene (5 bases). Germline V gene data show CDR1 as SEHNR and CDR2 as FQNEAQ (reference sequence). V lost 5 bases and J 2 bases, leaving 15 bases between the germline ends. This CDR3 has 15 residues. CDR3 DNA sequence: TGTGCCAGCAGCCCACGAAACCGACAGAACTATGGCTACACCTTC. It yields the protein CASSPRNRQNYGYTF.

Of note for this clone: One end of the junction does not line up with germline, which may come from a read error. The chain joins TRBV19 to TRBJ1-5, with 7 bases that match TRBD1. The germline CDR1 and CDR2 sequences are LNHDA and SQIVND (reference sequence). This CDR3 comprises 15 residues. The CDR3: CASNIIDRGNQPQHF. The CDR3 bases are TGTGCCAGTAATATAATAGACAGGGGCAATCAGCCCCAGCATTTT. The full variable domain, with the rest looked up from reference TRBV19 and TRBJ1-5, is DGGITQSPKYLFRKEGQNVTLSCEQNLNHDAMYWYRQDPGQGLRLIYYSQIVNDFQKGDIAEGYSVSREKKESFPLTVTSAQKNPTAFYLCASNIIDRGNQPQHFGDGTRLSIL.

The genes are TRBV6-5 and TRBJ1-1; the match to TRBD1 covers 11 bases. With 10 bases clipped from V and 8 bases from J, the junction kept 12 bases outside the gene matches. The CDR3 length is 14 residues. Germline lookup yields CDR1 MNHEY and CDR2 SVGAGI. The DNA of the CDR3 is TGTGCCACCGGGCCTATATGGGACAGGGGGGAAGCTTTCTTT. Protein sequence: CATGPIWDRGEAFF.

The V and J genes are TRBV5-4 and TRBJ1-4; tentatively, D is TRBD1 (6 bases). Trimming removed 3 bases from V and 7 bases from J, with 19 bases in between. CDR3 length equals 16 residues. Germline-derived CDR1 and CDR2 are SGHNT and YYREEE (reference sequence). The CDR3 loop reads CASSSRQENGGEKLFF. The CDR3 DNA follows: TGTGCCAGCAGCTCTCGACAGGAAAATGGGGGTGAAAAACTGTTTTTT.

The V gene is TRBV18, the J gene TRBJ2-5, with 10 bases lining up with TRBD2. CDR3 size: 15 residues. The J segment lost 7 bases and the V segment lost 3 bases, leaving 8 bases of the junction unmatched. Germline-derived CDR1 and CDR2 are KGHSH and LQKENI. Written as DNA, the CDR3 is TGTGCCAGCTCACCGGGGACTAGCGACACAGGGACCCAGTACTTC. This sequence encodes CASSPGTSDTGTQYF.

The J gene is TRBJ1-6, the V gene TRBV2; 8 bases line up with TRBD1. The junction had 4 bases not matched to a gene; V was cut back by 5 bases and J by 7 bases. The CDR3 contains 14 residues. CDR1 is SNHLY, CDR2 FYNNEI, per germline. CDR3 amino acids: CASSLQGGNSPLHF. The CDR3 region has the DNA TGTGCCAGCAGTCTACAGGGGGGGAATTCACCCCTCCACTTT.

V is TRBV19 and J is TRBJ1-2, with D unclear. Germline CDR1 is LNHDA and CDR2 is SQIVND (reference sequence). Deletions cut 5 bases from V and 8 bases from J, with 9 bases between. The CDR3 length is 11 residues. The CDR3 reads CASSRAGGYTF. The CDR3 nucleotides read TGTGCCAGTAGTCGGGCCGGAGGCTACACCTTC.

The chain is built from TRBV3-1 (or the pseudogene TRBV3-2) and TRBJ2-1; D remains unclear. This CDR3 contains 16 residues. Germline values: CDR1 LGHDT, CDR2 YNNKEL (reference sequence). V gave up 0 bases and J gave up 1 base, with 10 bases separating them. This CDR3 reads CASSQDRRPSYNEQFF. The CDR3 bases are TGTGCCAGCAGCCAAGACCGCCGGCCTTCCTACAATGAGCAGTTCTTC.

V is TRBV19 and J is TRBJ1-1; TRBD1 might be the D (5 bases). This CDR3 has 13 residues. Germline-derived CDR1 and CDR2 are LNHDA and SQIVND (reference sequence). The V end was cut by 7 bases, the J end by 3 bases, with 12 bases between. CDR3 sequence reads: CASKALGDTEAFF. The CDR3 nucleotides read TGTGCCAGTAAGGCTTTGGGGGACACTGAAGCTTTCTTT. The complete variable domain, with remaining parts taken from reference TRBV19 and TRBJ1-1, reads DGGITQSPKYLFRKEGQNVTLSCEQNLNHDAMYWYRQDPGQGLRLIYYSQIVNDFQKGDIAEGYSVSREKKESFPLTVTSAQKNPTAFYLCASKALGDTEAFFGQGTRLTVV.

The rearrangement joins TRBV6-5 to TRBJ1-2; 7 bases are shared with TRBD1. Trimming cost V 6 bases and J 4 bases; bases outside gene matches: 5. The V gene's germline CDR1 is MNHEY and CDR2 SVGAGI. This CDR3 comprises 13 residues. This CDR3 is CASRPDRVYGYTF. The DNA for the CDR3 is TGTGCCAGCAGACCCGACAGGGTCTATGGCTACACCTTC.

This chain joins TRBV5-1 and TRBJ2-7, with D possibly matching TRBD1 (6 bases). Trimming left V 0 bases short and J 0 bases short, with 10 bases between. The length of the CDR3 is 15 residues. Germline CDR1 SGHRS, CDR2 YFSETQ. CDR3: CASSLGQVSSYEQYF. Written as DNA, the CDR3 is TGCGCCAGCAGCTTGGGACAGGTCAGCTCCTACGAGCAGTACTTC.

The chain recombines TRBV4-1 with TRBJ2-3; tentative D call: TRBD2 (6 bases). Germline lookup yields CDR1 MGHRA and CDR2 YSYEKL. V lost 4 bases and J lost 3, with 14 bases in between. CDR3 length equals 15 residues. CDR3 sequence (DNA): TGCGCCAGCAGCCTTTGGGACTCCGGGACAGATACGCAGTATTTT. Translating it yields CASSLWDSGTDTQYF.

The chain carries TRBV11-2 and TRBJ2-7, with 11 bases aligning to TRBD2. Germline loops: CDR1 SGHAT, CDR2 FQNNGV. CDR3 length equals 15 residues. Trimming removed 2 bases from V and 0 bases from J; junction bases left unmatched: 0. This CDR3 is CASSLTSGGSYEQYV. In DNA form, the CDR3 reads TGTGCCAGCAGCTTAACTAGCGGGGGCTCCTACGAGCAGTACGTC.

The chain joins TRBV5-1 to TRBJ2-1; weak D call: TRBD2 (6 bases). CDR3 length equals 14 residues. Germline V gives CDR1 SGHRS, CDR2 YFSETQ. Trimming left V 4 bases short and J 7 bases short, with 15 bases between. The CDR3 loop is CASSRGLRGNEQFF. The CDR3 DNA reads TGCGCCAGCAGCAGAGGGCTTCGGGGGAATGAGCAGTTCTTC.

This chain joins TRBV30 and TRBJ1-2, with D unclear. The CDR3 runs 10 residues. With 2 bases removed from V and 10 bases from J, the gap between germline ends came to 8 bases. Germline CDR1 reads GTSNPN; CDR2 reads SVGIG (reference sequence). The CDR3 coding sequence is TGTGCCTGGAGTCCCATCCCCTACACCTTC. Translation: CAWSPIPYTF.

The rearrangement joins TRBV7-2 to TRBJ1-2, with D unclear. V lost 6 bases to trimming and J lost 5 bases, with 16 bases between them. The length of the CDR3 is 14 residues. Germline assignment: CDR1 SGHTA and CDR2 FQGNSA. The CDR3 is CASRPDGRNYGYTF. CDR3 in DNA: TGTGCCAGCAGACCCGACGGGCGGAATTATGGCTACACCTTC.

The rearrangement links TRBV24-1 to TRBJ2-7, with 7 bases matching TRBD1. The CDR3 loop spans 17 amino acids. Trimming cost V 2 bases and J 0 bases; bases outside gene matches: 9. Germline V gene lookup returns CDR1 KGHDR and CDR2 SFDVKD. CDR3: CATSDSRDSQVSYEQYF. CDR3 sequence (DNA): TGTGCCACCAGTGATTCCCGGGACAGCCAAGTCTCCTACGAGCAGTACTTC.

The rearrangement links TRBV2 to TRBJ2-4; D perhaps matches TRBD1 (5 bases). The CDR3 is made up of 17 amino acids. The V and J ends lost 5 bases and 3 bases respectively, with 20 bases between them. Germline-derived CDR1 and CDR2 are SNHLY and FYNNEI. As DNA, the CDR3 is TGTGCCAGCAGTCGCCTAGGGGCCAGGGTTGACAAAAACATTCAGTACTTC. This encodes CASSRLGARVDKNIQYF.

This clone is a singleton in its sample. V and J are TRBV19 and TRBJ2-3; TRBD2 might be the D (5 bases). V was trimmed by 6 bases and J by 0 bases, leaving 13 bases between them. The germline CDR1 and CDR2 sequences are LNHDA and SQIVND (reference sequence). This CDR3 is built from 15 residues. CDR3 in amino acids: CASRSRPGSTDTQYF. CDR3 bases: TGTGCCAGTAGGAGCCGGCCGGGGAGCACAGATACGCAGTATTTT.

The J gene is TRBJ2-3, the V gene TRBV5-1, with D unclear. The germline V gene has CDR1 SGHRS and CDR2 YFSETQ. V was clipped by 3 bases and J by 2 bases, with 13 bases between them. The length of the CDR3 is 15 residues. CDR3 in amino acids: CASSSLATATDTQYF. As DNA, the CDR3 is TGCGCCAGCAGCTCCCTCGCGACCGCCACAGATACGCAGTATTTT.

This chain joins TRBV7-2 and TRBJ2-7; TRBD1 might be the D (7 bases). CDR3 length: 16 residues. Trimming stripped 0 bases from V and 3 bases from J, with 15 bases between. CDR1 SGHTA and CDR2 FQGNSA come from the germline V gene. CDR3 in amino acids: CASSLATRQGYYEQYF. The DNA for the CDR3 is TGTGCCAGCAGCTTAGCGACTAGACAGGGTTACTACGAGCAGTACTTC.